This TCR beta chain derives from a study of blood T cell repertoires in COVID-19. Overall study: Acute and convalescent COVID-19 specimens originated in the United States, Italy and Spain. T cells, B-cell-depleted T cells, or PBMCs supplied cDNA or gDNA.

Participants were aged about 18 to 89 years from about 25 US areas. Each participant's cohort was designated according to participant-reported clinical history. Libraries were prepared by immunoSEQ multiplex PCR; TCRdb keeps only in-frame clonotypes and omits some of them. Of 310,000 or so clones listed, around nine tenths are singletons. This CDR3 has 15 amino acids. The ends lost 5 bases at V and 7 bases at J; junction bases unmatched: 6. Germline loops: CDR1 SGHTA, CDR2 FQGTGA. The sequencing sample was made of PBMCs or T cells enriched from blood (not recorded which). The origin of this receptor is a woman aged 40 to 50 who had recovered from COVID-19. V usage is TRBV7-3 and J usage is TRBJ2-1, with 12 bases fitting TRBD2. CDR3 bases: TGTGCCAGCAGCCCGGGGACTAGCGGGTATAATGAGCAGTTCTTC. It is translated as CASSPGTSGYNEQFF.